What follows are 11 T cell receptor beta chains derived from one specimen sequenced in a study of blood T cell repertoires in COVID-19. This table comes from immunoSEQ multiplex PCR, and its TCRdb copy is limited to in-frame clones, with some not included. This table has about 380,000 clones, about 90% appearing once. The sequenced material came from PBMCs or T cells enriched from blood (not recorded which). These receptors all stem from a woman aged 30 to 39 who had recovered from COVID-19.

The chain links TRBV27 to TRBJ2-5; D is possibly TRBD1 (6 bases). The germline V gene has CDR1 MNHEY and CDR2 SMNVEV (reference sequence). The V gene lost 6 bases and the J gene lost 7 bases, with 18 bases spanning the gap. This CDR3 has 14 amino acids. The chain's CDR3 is CASRPDRSAGTQYF. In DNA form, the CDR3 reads TGTGCCAGCAGGCCAGACAGGTCGGCAGGGACCCAGTACTTC.

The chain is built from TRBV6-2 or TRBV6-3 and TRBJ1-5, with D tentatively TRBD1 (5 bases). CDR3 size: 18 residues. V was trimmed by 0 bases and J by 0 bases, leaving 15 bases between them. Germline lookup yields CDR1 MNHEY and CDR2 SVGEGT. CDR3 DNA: TGTGCCAGCAGTTACTCGGTCCGGGGGTGGGCTAGCAATCAGCCCCAGCATTTT. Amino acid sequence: CASSYSVRGWASNQPQHF.

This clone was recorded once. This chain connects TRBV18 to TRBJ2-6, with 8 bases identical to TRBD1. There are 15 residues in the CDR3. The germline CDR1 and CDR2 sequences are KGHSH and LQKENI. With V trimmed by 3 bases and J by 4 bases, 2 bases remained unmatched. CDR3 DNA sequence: TGTGCCAGCTCACCGGACAGGGTGGGGGCCAACGTCCTGACTTTC. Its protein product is CASSPDRVGANVLTF.

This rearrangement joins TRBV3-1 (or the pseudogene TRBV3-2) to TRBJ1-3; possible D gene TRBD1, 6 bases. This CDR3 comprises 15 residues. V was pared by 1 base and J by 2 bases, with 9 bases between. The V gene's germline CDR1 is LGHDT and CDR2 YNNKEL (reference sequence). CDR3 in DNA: TGTGCCAGCAGCCAAGTGTACAGGGCTGGAAACACCATATATTTT. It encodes CASSQVYRAGNTIYF.

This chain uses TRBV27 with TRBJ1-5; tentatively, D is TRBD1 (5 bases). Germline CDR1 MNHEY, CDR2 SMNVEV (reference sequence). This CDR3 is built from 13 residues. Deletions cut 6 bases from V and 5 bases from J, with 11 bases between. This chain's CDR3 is CASRIDRYQPQHF. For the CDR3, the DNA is TGTGCCAGCAGGATAGACAGATATCAGCCCCAGCATTTT.

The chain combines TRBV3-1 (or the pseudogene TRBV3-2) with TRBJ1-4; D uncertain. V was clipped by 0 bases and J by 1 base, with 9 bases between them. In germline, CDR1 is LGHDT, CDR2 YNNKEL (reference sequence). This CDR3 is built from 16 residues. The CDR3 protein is CASSQDLRQTNEKLFF. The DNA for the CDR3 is TGTGCCAGCAGCCAAGATCTGAGGCAAACTAATGAAAAACTGTTTTTT.

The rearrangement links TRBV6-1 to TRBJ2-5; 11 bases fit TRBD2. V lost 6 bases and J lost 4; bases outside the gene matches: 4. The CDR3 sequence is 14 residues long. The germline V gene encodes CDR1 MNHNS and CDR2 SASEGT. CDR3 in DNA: TGTGCCAGCAGGAAACTAGCGGGAGTAGAGACCCAGTACTTC. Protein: CASRKLAGVETQYF.

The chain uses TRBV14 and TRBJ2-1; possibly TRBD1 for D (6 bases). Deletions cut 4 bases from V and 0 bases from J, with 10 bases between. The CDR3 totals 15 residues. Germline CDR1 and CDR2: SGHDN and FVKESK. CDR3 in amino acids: CASSPDSISYNEQFF. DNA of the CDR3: TGTGCCAGCAGCCCGGACAGCATCTCCTACAATGAGCAGTTCTTC.

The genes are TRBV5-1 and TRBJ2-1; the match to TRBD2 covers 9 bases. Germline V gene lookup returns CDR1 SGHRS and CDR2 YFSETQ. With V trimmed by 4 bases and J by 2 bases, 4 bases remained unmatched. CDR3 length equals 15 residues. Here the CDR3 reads CASSVTSGAYNEQFF. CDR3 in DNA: TGCGCCAGCAGCGTGACTAGCGGAGCCTACAATGAGCAGTTCTTC.

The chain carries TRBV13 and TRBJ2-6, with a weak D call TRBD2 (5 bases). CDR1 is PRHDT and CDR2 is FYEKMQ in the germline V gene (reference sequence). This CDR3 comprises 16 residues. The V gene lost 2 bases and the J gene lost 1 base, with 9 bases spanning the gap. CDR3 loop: CASSLWGDSGANVLTF. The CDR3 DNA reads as TGTGCCAGCAGCTTATGGGGAGATTCTGGGGCCAACGTCCTGACTTTC.

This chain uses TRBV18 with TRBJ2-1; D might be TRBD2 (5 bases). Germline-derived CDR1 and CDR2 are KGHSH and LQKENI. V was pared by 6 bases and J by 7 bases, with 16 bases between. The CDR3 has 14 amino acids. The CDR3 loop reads CASSPDMGRNEQFF. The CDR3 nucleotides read TGTGCCAGCTCTCCAGATATGGGGAGAAATGAGCAGTTCTTC.